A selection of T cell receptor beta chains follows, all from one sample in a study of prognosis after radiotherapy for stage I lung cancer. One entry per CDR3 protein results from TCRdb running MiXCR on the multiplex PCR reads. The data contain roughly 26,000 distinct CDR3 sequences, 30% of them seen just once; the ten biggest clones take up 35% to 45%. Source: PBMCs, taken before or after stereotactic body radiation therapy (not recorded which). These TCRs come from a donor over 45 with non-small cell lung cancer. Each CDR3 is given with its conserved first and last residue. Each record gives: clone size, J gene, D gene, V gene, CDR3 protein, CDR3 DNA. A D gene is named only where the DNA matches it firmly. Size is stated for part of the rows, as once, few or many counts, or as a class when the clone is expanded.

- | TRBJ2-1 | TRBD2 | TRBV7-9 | CASSPGTSISYNEQFF | TGTGCCAGCAGCCCGGGGACTAGCATCTCCTACAATGAGCAGTTCTTC
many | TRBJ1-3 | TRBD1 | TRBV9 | CASSPTTGYAGNTIYF | TGTGCCAGCAGCCCCACGACAGGGTACGCTGGAAACACCATATATTTT
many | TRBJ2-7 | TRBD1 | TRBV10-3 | CAISGQGAHEQYF | TGTGCCATCAGTGGACAGGGGGCTCACGAGCAGTACTTC
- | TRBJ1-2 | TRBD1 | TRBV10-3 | CAISNRDSYGYTF | TGTGCCATCAGTAATCGGGACAGCTATGGCTACACCTTC
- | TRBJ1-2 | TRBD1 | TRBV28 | CASSFTPWEFRDSYGYTF | TGTGCCAGCAGTTTTACCCCTTGGGAATTCCGGGACAGCTATGGCTACACCTTC
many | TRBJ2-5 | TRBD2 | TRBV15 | CATSGRAFQETQYF | TGTGCCACCAGCGGGAGGGCCTTCCAAGAGACCCAGTACTTC
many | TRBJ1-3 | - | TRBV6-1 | CASTTGSAGNTIYF | TGTGCCAGCACGACAGGTTCGGCTGGAAACACCATATATTTT
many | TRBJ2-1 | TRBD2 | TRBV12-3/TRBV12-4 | CAALRASGHCWGYNEQFF | TGTGCCGCCCTACGGGCTAGCGGCCACTGCTGGGGGTACAATGAGCAGTTCTTC
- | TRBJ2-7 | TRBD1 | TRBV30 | CAWSPGTGDYEQYF | TGTGCCTGGTCGCCCGGGACAGGGGACTACGAGCAGTACTTC
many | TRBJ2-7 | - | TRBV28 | CASIGGAPSYEQYF | TGTGCCAGCATAGGCGGAGCCCCTTCCTACGAGCAGTACTTC
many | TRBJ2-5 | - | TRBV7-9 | CASSFQGRETQYF | TGTGCCAGCAGCTTCCAGGGCCGGGAGACCCAGTACTTC
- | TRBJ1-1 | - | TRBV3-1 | CASSSGLRTEAFF | TGTGCCAGCAGTTCGGGCCTGAGGACTGAAGCTTTCTTT
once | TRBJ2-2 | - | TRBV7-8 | CASSADQWHTGELFF | TGTGCCAGCAGCGCCGACCAGTGGCACACCGGGGAGCTGTTTTTT
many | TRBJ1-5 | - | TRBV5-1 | CASSPGAADQPQHF | TGCGCCAGCAGCCCAGGGGCAGCAGATCAGCCCCAGCATTTT
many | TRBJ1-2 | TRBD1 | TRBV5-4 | CASSSLTGAGYTF | TGTGCCAGCAGCTCCCTGACAGGGGCCGGCTACACCTTC
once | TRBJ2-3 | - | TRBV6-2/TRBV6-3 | CASSPDGGPTDTQYF | TGTGCCAGCAGTCCCGACGGGGGGCCGACAGATACGCAGTATTTT
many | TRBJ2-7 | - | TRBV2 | CASSDSNTYEQYF | TGTGCCAGCAGTGATAGTAACACCTACGAGCAGTACTTC
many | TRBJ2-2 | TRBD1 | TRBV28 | CASSLVDRGRGELFF | TGTGCCAGCAGTTTAGTCGACAGGGGGCGCGGGGAGCTGTTTTTT